Described below is a single T cell receptor (beta chain) sequence and its context. Its recognized antigen is unknown. Nothing much larger sits one base from this clone, and base qualities are not available. The library relied on the immunoSEQ multiplex PCR assay. TCRdb's version of the immuneACCESS table is confined to in-frame rearrangements and falls short of the full clone set. An unresolved V gene accounts for under half of the shortfall where checked; the remainder is of unknown origin. In this sample the table shows about 49,000 clones, about 86% of which occur a single time. Of the sample, over 2.5% is held by the ten largest clones. Taken from the germline V gene (reference sequence), the CDR1 and CDR2 loops are LGHDT and YNNKEL. Unmatched junction bases come to 5, with V trimmed by 4 bases and J by 7 bases. From the cysteine through the phenylalanine, the CDR3 covers 15 amino acids. Of the read, only the CDR3 DNA is kept; its 45 bases are in frame from base 1.

This record comes from a study of control samples from healthy donors and cancer patients (TCRdb year 2020). This receptor chain uses TRBV3-1 (or the pseudogene TRBV3-2) and TRBJ1-6, with TRBD1 matching 9 junction bases. The TCR was taken from a woman aged 45-59 years with lung cancer. The sequenced material came from PBMCs. The nucleotides are TGTGCCAGCAGCCCCGGGGACAGGGTGAATTCACCCCTCCACTTT. Its product reads: CASSPGDRVNSPLHF.